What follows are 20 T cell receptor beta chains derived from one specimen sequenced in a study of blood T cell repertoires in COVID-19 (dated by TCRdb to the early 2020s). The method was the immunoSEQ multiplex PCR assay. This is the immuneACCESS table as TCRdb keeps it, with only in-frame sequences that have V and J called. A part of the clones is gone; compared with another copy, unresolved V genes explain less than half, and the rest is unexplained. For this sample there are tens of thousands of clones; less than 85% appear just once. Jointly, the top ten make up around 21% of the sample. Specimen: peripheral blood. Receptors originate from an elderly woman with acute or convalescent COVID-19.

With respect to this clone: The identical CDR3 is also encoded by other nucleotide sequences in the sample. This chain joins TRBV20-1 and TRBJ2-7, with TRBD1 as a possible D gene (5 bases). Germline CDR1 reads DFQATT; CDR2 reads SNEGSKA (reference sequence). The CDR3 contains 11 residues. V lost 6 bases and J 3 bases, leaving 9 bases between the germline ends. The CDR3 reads CSAPRDYEQYF. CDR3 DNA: TGCAGTGCGCCCAGGGACTACGAGCAGTACTTC.

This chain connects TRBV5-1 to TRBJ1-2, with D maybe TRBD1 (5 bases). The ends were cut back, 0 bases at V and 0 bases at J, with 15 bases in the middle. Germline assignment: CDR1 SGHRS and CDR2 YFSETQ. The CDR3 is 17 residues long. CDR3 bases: TGCGCCAGCAGCTTGGGGGACTGGCGAGCTACTAACTATGGCTACACCTTC. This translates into CASSLGDWRATNYGYTF.

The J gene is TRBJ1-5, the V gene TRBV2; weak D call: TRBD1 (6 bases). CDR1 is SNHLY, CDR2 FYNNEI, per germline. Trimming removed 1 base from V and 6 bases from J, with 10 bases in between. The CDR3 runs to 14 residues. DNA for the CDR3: TGTGCCAGCAGTGAAGGACAGGTCTCTCAGCCCCAGCATTTT. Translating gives CASSEGQVSQPQHF.

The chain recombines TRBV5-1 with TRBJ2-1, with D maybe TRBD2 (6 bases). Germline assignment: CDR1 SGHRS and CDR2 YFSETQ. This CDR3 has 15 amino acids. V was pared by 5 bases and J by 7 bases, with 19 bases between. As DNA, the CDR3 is TGCGCCAGCAGAACCTCGGTAGCGGAGTGGAATGAGCAGTTCTTC. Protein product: CASRTSVAEWNEQFF.

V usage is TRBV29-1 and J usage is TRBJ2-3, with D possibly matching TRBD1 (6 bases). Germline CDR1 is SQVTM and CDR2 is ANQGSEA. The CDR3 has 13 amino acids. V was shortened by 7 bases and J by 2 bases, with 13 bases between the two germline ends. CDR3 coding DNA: TGCAGCGCCAAAGGGGGAAACACAGATACGCAGTATTTT. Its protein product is CSAKGGNTDTQYF.

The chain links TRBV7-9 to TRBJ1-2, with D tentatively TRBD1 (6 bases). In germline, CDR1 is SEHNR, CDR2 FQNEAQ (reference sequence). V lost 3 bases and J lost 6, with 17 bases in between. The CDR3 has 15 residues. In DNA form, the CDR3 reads TGTGCCAGCAGCTTGACAGGACCTTCTATTGATGGCTACACCTTC. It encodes CASSLTGPSIDGYTF.

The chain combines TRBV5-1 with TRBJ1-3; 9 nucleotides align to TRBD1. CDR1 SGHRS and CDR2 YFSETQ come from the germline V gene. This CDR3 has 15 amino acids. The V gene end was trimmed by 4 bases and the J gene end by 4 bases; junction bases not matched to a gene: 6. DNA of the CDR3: TGCGCCAGCAGCAGGGGACAGGGCAGCGGAAACACCATATATTTT. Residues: CASSRGQGSGNTIYF.

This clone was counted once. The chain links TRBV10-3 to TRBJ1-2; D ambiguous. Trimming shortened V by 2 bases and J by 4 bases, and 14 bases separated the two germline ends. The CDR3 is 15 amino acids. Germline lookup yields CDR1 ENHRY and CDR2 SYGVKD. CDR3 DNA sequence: TGTGCCATCAGTGAGCCGCAGAGGATCGGCTATGGCTACACCTTC. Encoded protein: CAISEPQRIGYGYTF.

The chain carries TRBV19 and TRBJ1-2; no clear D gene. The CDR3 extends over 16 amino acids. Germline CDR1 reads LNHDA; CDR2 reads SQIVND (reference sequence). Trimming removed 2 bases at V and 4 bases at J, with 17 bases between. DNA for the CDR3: TGTGCCAGTAGTATAAGCCGTGGTGTTCGTGGCTATGGCTACACCTTC. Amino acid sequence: CASSISRGVRGYGYTF.

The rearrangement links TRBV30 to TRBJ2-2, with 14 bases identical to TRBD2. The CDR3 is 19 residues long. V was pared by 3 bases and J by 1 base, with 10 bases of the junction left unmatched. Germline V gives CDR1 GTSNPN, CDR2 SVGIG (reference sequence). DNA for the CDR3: TGTGCCTGGAGAGGAGGCAGACTAGCGGGAGGGTTGAACACCGGGGAGCTGTTTTTT. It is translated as CAWRGGRLAGGLNTGELFF.

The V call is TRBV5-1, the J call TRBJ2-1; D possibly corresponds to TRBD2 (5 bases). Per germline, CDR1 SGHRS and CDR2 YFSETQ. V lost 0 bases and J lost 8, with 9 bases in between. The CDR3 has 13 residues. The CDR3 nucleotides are TGCGCCAGCAGCTTGGAAGGTAGCGATGAGCAGTTCTTC. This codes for CASSLEGSDEQFF.

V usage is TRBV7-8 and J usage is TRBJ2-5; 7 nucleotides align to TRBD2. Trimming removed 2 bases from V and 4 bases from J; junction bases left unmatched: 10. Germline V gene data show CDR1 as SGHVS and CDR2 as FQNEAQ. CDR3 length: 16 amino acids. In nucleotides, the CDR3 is TGTGCCAGCAGCTTATTGGGAGGGGAGGGACGAGAGACCCAGTACTTC. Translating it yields CASSLLGGEGRETQYF.

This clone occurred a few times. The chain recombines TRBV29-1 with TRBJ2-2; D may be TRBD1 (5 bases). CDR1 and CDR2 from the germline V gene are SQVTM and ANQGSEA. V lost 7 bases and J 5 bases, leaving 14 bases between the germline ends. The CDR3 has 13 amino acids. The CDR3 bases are TGCAGCGGCAGCCAGGGTAGGACCGGGGAGCTGTTTTTT. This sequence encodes CSGSQGRTGELFF.

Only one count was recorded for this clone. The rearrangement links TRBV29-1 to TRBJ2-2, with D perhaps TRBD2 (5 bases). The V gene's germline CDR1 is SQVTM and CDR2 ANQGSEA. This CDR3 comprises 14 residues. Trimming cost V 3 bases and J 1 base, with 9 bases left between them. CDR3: CSVEPSLNTGELFF. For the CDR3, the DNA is TGCAGCGTTGAGCCTAGCCTGAACACCGGGGAGCTGTTTTTT.

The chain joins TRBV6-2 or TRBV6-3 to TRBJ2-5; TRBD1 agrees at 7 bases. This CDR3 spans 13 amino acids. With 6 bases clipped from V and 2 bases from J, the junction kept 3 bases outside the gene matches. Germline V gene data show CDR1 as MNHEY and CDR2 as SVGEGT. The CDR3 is CASSRDRQETQYF. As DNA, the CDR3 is TGTGCCAGCAGCCGGGACAGACAAGAGACCCAGTACTTC.

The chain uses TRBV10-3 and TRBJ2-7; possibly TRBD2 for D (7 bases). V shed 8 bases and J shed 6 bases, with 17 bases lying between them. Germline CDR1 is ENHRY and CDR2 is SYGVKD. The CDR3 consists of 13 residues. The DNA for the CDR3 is TGTGCCATCGGGGGGGGCGGACCCCTCGAGCAGTACTTC. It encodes CAIGGGGPLEQYF.

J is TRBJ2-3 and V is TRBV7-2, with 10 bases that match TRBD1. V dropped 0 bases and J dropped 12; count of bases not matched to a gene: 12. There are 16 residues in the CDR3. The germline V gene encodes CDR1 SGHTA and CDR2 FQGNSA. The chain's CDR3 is CASSLAATGGLKIQYF. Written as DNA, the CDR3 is TGTGCCAGCAGCTTAGCGGCGACAGGGGGCTTAAAGATACAGTATTTT.

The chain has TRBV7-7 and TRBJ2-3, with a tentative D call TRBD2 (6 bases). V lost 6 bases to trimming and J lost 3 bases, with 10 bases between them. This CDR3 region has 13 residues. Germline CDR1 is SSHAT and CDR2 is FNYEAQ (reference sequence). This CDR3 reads CASSRRGTDTQYF. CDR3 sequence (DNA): TGTGCCAGCAGTCGGAGGGGTACAGATACGCAGTATTTT.

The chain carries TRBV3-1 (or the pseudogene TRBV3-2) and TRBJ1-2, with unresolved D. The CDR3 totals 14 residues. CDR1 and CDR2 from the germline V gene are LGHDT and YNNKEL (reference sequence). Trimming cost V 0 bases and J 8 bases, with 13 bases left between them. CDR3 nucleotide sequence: TGTGCCAGCAGCCAAGATTTTCGGGGTTCCGGCTACACCTTC. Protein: CASSQDFRGSGYTF.

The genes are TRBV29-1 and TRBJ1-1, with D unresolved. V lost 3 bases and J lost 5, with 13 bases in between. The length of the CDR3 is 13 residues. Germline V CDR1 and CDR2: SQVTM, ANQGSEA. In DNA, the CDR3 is TGCAGCGTTGAGCGGACCTCGGGGACTGAAGCTTTCTTT. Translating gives CSVERTSGTEAFF.